A selection of T cell receptor beta chains follows, all from one sample in a study of long-term antiretroviral therapy in people with HIV. Libraries were prepared by immunoSEQ multiplex PCR; TCRdb keeps only in-frame clonotypes and omits some of them. Among approximately 19,000 clones, approximately 89% were seen once, and the ten largest hold 3.3%. The specimen was unsorted PBMCs, collected 2.6 years after starting antiretroviral therapy. The receptors shown here come from a woman in her forties or fifties with HIV. The CDR3 runs from the conserved cysteine through the conserved F or W. Each record gives: V gene, clone size, D gene, J gene, CDR3 protein, CDR3 DNA. D genes are given only for firm matches. Size tells how often a clone was seen (once, few, many) or the class of an expanded clone, and some rows leave it out.

>TRBV11-2|NA|TRBD2|TRBJ2-1
CASSWPGLGYNEQFF
TGTGCCAGCAGCTGGCCGGGACTAGGGTACAATGAGCAGTTCTTC
>TRBV5-1|NA|TRBD2|TRBJ2-1
CASSFGTSTQEQFF
TGCGCCAGCAGCTTCGGGACTAGCACGCAAGAGCAGTTCTTC
>TRBV7-9|few|TRBD1|TRBJ1-2
CASSLGTGDGYTF
TGTGCCAGCAGCTTAGGAACAGGGGACGGCTACACCTTC
>TRBV10-3|NA|TRBD2|TRBJ2-5
CAISQTSAETQYF
TGTGCCATCAGTCAAACTAGCGCAGAGACCCAGTACTTC
>TRBV9|few|TRBD1|TRBJ2-7
CASSVAGDSLYEQYF
TGTGCCAGCAGCGTAGCCGGGGACAGCCTCTACGAGCAGTACTTC
>TRBV10-3|NA|NA|TRBJ2-2
CAIKWGPANTGELFF
TGTGCCATTAAGTGGGGACCCGCGAACACCGGGGAGCTGTTTTTT
>TRBV1|NA|NA|TRBJ2-7
CTSSQDQRERTYEQYF
TGCACCAGCAGCCAAGATCAGCGGGAGAGAACCTACGAGCAGTACTTC
>TRBV18|NA|TRBD1|TRBJ2-5
CASSPRVRGLETQYF
TGTGCCAGCTCACCCCGGGTCAGGGGGCTAGAGACCCAGTACTTC
>TRBV2|NA|NA|TRBJ2-3
CASSEEARTDTQYF
TGTGCCAGCAGTGAGGAAGCCCGCACAGATACGCAGTATTTT
>TRBV28|once|TRBD1|TRBJ1-3
CASSLSWTGSGNTIYF
TGTGCCAGCAGTTTATCCTGGACAGGGTCTGGAAACACCATATATTTT
>TRBV11-2|once|TRBD1|TRBJ2-7
CASSFEQGPYEQYF
TGTGCCAGCAGCTTCGAACAGGGGCCCTACGAGCAGTACTTC
>TRBV19|NA|TRBD1|TRBJ2-5
CASSIDFVGQGPWETQYF
TGTGCCAGTAGTATAGATTTTGTGGGACAGGGGCCTTGGGAGACCCAGTACTTC
>TRBV7-2|once|TRBD1|TRBJ1-5
CASSPTGGNQPQHF
TGTGCCAGCAGCCCGACAGGGGGCAATCAGCCCCAGCATTTT
>TRBV4-1|once|NA|TRBJ2-3
CASSQLEAQRWGTDTQYF
TGCGCCAGCAGCCAACTGGAAGCACAGCGTTGGGGCACAGATACGCAGTATTTT
>TRBV5-5|NA|TRBD2|TRBJ2-5
CASSPRPGLAQETQYF
TGTGCCAGCAGCCCCAGACCGGGACTAGCTCAAGAGACCCAGTACTTC
>TRBV28|NA|NA|TRBJ1-4
CASSFAARPAKLFF
TGTGCCAGCAGTTTCGCGGCCCGGCCCGCAAAACTGTTTTTT
>TRBV5-6|NA|TRBD1|TRBJ1-3
CASSKGTVPSSGNTIYF
TGTGCCAGCAGCAAAGGGACAGTTCCTAGCTCTGGAAACACCATATATTTT
>TRBV5-1|few|TRBD1|TRBJ2-2
CASSLSRGPHVPGELFF
TGCGCCAGCAGCTTGTCCAGGGGGCCTCACGTCCCCGGGGAGCTGTTTTTT
>TRBV6-5|NA|NA|TRBJ1-5
CASSYGPGGRGPQHF
TGTGCCAGCAGTTACGGCCCGGGGGGAAGGGGGCCCCAGCATTTT
>TRBV7-2|NA|NA|TRBJ2-1
CASSLVSLDYNEQFF
TGTGCCAGCAGCTTAGTGTCCCTAGACTACAATGAGCAGTTCTTC
>TRBV5-5|few|NA|TRBJ2-7
CASSLGFYEQYF
TGTGCCAGCAGCTTGGGGTTTTACGAGCAGTACTTC
>TRBV5-6|once|NA|TRBJ2-5
CASSLVRDETQYF
TGTGCCAGCAGCTTGGTTCGGGACGAGACCCAGTACTTC
>TRBV5-6|NA|NA|TRBJ1-5
CASSLADQGYSNQPQHF
TGTGCCAGCAGCTTGGCCGACCAGGGGTATAGCAATCAGCCCCAGCATTTT
>TRBV4-3|few|NA|TRBJ2-1
CASSQDGSSYNEQFF
TGCGCCAGCAGCCAAGACGGTAGCTCCTACAATGAGCAGTTCTTC
>TRBV7-9|NA|TRBD2|TRBJ2-1
CASSLLAGSNEQFF
TGTGCCAGCAGCTTACTAGCGGGATCGAATGAGCAGTTCTTC
>TRBV19|NA|NA|TRBJ1-1
CATRRTAGMTEAFF
TGTGCCACCAGACGGACGGCAGGGATGACTGAAGCTTTCTTT
>TRBV27|NA|TRBD2|TRBJ2-5
CASSPLGTSGPQETQYF
TGTGCCAGCAGTCCCCTAGGGACTAGCGGGCCCCAAGAGACCCAGTACTTC
>TRBV7-6|NA|NA|TRBJ2-1
CASSLQGEQFF
TGTGCCAGCAGCTTACAGGGGGAGCAGTTCTTC
>TRBV28|NA|NA|TRBJ2-3
CASRLSTDTQYF
TGTGCCAGCAGGCTCAGCACAGATACGCAGTATTTT
>TRBV7-9|NA|NA|TRBJ2-7
CASSASGLVYEQYF
TGTGCCAGCAGCGCATCGGGACTCGTGTACGAGCAGTACTTC
>TRBV5-1|NA|TRBD2|TRBJ2-1
CASRQTSGKYNEQFF
TGCGCCAGCAGACAAACTAGCGGGAAGTACAATGAGCAGTTCTTC
>TRBV20-1|NA|TRBD2|TRBJ2-7
CSVPTGGGQYF
TGCAGTGTTCCGACGGGAGGCGGGCAGTACTTC
>TRBV6-1|NA|TRBD1|TRBJ2-5
CASTRGGLRETQYF
TGTGCCAGCACTAGAGGGGGCTTGAGAGAGACCCAGTACTTC
>TRBV5-1|NA|NA|TRBJ2-7
CASSLAGDPSIYEQYF
TGCGCCAGCAGCTTGGCCGGGGACCCGTCGATTTACGAGCAGTACTTC
>TRBV5-1|NA|TRBD2|TRBJ2-3
CASSLVGTSSTDTQYF
TGCGCCAGCAGCTTGGTAGGGACTAGCAGCACAGATACGCAGTATTTT
>TRBV7-9|NA|NA|TRBJ2-5
CASSTGQEGTQYF
TGTGCCAGCAGCACCGGACAAGAAGGGACCCAGTACTTC
>TRBV11-1|NA|NA|TRBJ2-5
CASSLDGIASETQYF
TGTGCCAGCAGCTTAGACGGGATCGCGAGTGAGACCCAGTACTTC
>TRBV18|NA|TRBD1|TRBJ1-2
CASSPPIRLLQGASSYTF
TGTGCCAGCTCACCACCAATCCGACTATTACAGGGGGCTTCATCGTACACCTTC
>TRBV27|NA|NA|TRBJ2-2
CASSPSALTGELFF
TGTGCCAGCAGCCCCTCAGCGCTCACCGGGGAGCTGTTTTTT
>TRBV28|NA|TRBD2|TRBJ2-7
CASSNLAGAFYEQYF
TGTGCCAGCAGTAACCTAGCGGGGGCATTCTACGAGCAGTACTTC
>TRBV5-1|NA|NA|TRBJ1-4
CASSLYQGLNEKLFF
TGCGCCAGCAGCTTGTACCAGGGACTTAATGAAAAACTGTTTTTT
>TRBV29-1|NA|TRBD2|TRBJ2-1
CSVVPRLAHNEQFF
TGCAGCGTTGTCCCGAGACTAGCTCACAATGAGCAGTTCTTC
>TRBV25-1|NA|NA|TRBJ2-6
CASSLDFSGANVLTF
TGTGCCAGCAGCCTAGATTTCTCTGGGGCCAACGTCCTGACTTTC
>TRBV6-1|NA|TRBD1|TRBJ1-2
CASSPRGLSYGYTF
TGTGCCAGCAGTCCCAGGGGGTTGAGCTATGGCTACACCTTC
>TRBV6-4|NA|NA|TRBJ1-3
CASSGNDGNTIYF
TGTGCCAGTTCGGGGAACGATGGAAACACCATATATTTT
>TRBV29-1|NA|TRBD2|TRBJ2-5
CSTGGVGETQYF
TGCAGCACGGGGGGGGTTGGGGAGACCCAGTACTTC